The rows below give T cell receptor beta chains drawn from one sample of a study of OX40 agonist ivuxolimab in advanced cancers. Method: immunoSEQ multiplex PCR; TCRdb's copy keeps in-frame clones and lacks some. Among around 84,000 clones, 84% were seen once, and the ten largest hold around 0.51%. Sequenced here: CD4+ or CD8+ T cells sorted from blood, sampled in a trial of the OX40 agonist ivuxolimab. The receptors come from an adult with an advanced solid tumor such as melanoma, head and neck, liver or kidney cancer. CDR3s include the opening cysteine and the closing phenylalanine or tryptophan. A D gene is named only where the DNA matches it firmly. Some rows have no size entry. The others give once, few or many, or a class for an expanded clone.

V	D	J	size	CDR3	DNA
TRBV14	TRBD2	TRBJ2-1	-	CASSQRLGLAGGSSYNEQFF	TGTGCCAGCAGCCAAAGGTTAGGGCTAGCGGGAGGTAGTTCATACAATGAGCAGTTCTTC
TRBV6-4	-	TRBJ1-1	-	CASSAQIGANEAFF	TGTGCCAGCAGCGCGCAGATCGGGGCGAATGAAGCTTTCTTT
TRBV6-6	-	TRBJ2-2	-	CAGWGGYTGELFF	TGTGCCGGTTGGGGAGGTTACACCGGGGAGCTGTTTTTT
TRBV11-2	-	TRBJ2-3	-	CASSLNPGTDTQYF	TGTGCCAGCAGCTTAAATCCTGGTACAGATACGCAGTATTTT
TRBV11-2	-	TRBJ2-7	once	CASSPGFSSYEQYF	TGTGCCAGCAGCCCGGGATTCAGCTCCTACGAGCAGTACTTC
TRBV7-2	-	TRBJ2-5	-	CASSLVEAGQETQYF	TGTGCCAGCAGCTTAGTGGAGGCCGGGCAAGAGACCCAGTACTTC
TRBV11-2	-	TRBJ2-5	-	CASSRNAAGEVATQYF	TGTGCCAGCAGCCGCAACGCGGCAGGGGAGGTAGCGACCCAGTACTTC
TRBV19	TRBD2	TRBJ2-7	-	CASSMNGLAGQYEQYF	TGTGCCAGTAGTATGAATGGACTAGCGGGGCAGTACGAGCAGTACTTC
TRBV7-2	-	TRBJ2-5	-	CASSQLQGETQYF	TGTGCCAGCAGTCAACTACAGGGAGAGACCCAGTACTTC
TRBV11-2	TRBD1	TRBJ2-7	few	CASSLRGRDSFYEQYF	TGTGCCAGCAGCCTTAGGGGTCGGGACAGCTTTTACGAGCAGTACTTC
TRBV5-1	TRBD2	TRBJ2-1	-	CASRALAGDLNEQFF	TGCGCCAGCAGAGCGCTAGCGGGGGATCTCAATGAGCAGTTCTTC
TRBV2	-	TRBJ1-2	-	CASIPDTSNYGYTF	TGTGCCAGCATCCCGGACACAAGTAACTATGGCTACACCTTC
TRBV7-2	-	TRBJ1-4	-	CASSLGGFNEKLFF	TGTGCCAGCAGCTTAGGGGGATTCAATGAAAAACTGTTTTTT
TRBV5-1	TRBD1	TRBJ2-3	-	CASSLGQEDTQYF	TGCGCCAGCAGCCTCGGACAGGAAGATACGCAGTATTTT
TRBV30	-	TRBJ1-3	-	CAWKPGAGNTIYF	TGTGCCTGGAAACCAGGGGCTGGAAACACCATATATTTT
TRBV10-3	TRBD1	TRBJ2-3	once	CAITEGAADTQYF	TGTGCCATCACTGAGGGGGCAGCAGATACGCAGTATTTT
TRBV7-3	-	TRBJ2-3	-	CASSLNSLPDTQYF	TGTGCCAGCAGCCTCAATTCCCTACCAGATACGCAGTATTTT
TRBV29-1	-	TRBJ2-3	-	CSVEGYRVGTDTQYF	TGCAGCGTTGAAGGTTACAGGGTGGGGACAGATACGCAGTATTTT
TRBV6-5	TRBD1	TRBJ1-2	few	CASSASTGVVDGYTF	TGTGCCAGCAGTGCCTCTACAGGGGTGGTGGATGGCTACACCTTC
TRBV6-5	-	TRBJ2-5	-	CASSYPQGPQYF	TGTGCCAGCAGTTACCCGCAGGGACCCCAGTACTTC
TRBV6-5	-	TRBJ1-2	-	CASGSNYGYTF	TGTGCCAGTGGGTCTAACTATGGCTACACCTTC
TRBV9	-	TRBJ1-1	-	CASSPTGSNTEAFF	TGTGCCAGCAGCCCTACAGGAAGTAACACTGAAGCTTTCTTT
TRBV4-1	-	TRBJ2-3	-	CASSLRGRTDTQYF	TGCGCCAGCAGCTTACGGGGGCGCACAGATACGCAGTATTTT
TRBV7-2	-	TRBJ2-3	few	CASSWGPAEGTDTQYF	TGTGCCAGCAGCTGGGGACCCGCCGAGGGCACAGATACGCAGTATTTT
TRBV28	-	TRBJ1-3	-	CASSLGGIGNTIYF	TGTGCCAGCAGTTTAGGGGGAATTGGAAACACCATATATTTT
TRBV27	-	TRBJ2-6	-	CASKAPAAGANVLTF	TGTGCCAGCAAAGCCCCCGCGGCAGGGGCCAACGTCCTGACTTTC
TRBV30	TRBD1	TRBJ1-1	few	CAWQTGGDTEAFF	TGTGCCTGGCAGACAGGGGGCGACACTGAAGCTTTCTTT
TRBV11-2	-	TRBJ2-7	-	CASSRQVSYEQYF	TGTGCCAGCAGCCGTCAGGTTTCCTACGAGCAGTACTTC
TRBV28	-	TRBJ1-5	-	CASSLLGGGQPQHF	TGTGCCAGCAGTTTATTGGGGGGAGGTCAGCCCCAGCATTTT